Shown below are 26 T cell receptor beta chains from a single sample sequenced in a study of T-cell memory formation after mild COVID-19. TCRdb re-derived calls from the 5' RACE reads in MiXCR, one entry per CDR3 protein. The sample records 55,000 to 80,000 distinct CDR3 sequences, about a tenth being singletons. Sequenced sample: PBMCs or a T cell subset sorted from them (not recorded which). Receptor source: a young man who had mild COVID-19 (a few samples of this study predate the infection). Cell type and time point are not known.

This clonotype appeared many times. CDR3 in amino acids: CASRTTEAGSFGTDTQYF. The CDR3 DNA sequence: TGTGCCAGCAGAACGACTGAAGCGGGGTCCTTCGGCACAGATACGCAGTATTTT. The V call is TRBV6-6, the J call TRBJ2-3, with TRBD2 matching over 7 bases. With V trimmed by 6 bases and J by 1 base, 16 bases remained unmatched. Germline V gene lookup returns CDR1 MNHNY and CDR2 SVGAGI (reference sequence). The CDR3 contains 18 residues.

This chain connects TRBV4-2 to TRBJ1-6; TRBD1 agrees at 7 bases. The CDR3 is 13 amino acids. Germline values: CDR1 LGHNA, CDR2 YNFKEQ. V was clipped by 5 bases and J by 10 bases; unmatched bases: 5. CDR3 in amino acids: CASSFDRESPLHF. Written as DNA, the CDR3 is TGTGCCAGCAGCTTCGACAGGGAATCACCCCTCCACTTT.

V and J are TRBV4-3 and TRBJ2-2, with 7 nucleotides matching TRBD2. J was trimmed by 2 bases and V by 7 bases; bases with no gene match: 7. CDR3 length equals 15 residues. Germline CDR1 reads LGHNA; CDR2 reads YSLEER. The CDR3 spells CASTPGLTNTGELFF. CDR3 nucleotides: TGCGCCAGCACGCCGGGACTAACAAACACCGGGGAGCTGTTTTTT.

The V and J genes are TRBV12-3 or TRBV12-4 and TRBJ2-1, with unresolved D. V was cut by 3 bases and J by 2 bases, with 11 bases left in between. The CDR3 has 15 residues. This CDR3 is CASSLVTIAYNEQFF. The DNA of the CDR3 is TGTGCCAGCAGTTTGGTCACTATAGCCTACAATGAGCAGTTCTTC.

This clonotype was observed a few times. The chain is built from TRBV27 and TRBJ1-5; 9 nucleotides align to TRBD1. V was pared by 4 bases and J by 5 bases, with 3 bases of the junction left unmatched. In germline, CDR1 is MNHEY, CDR2 SMNVEV (reference sequence). This CDR3 has 14 amino acids. Here the CDR3 reads CASSWDRDYQPQHF. CDR3 sequence (DNA): TGTGCCAGCAGTTGGGACAGGGATTATCAGCCCCAGCATTTT.

This clonotype was observed a handful of times. The chain links TRBV5-6 to TRBJ2-2; D unresolved. CDR3 length: 15 residues. The V gene lost 0 bases and the J gene lost 3 bases, with 9 bases spanning the gap. The germline CDR1 and CDR2 sequences are SGHDT and YYEEEE. The CDR3 nucleotides read TGTGCCAGCAGCTTGGGCAACGGCTACACCGGGGAGCTGTTTTTT. Amino acid sequence: CASSLGNGYTGELFF.

CDR3 DNA sequence: TGCGCCAGCAGCTTGATGGGGACAGGGGATCTTTTAGCCAAAAACATTCAGTACTTC. The encoded protein is CASSLMGTGDLLAKNIQYF. This chain links TRBV5-1 with TRBJ2-4; 10 bases agree with TRBD1. In germline, CDR1 is SGHRS, CDR2 YFSETQ. V lost 1 base to trimming and J lost 0 bases; unmatched junction nucleotides: 10. The CDR3 loop spans 19 amino acids.

A few counts support this clonotype. The chain has TRBV5-6 and TRBJ1-5, with 10 positions matching TRBD1. Germline CDR1 SGHDT, CDR2 YYEEEE. The CDR3 runs 15 residues. With 4 bases clipped from V and 7 bases from J, the junction kept 8 bases outside the gene matches. CDR3 nucleotides: TGTGCCAGCAGCGTAGGGACAGGGGAAGGACAGCCCCAGCATTTT. It codes for CASSVGTGEGQPQHF.

This clonotype was observed at least ten times. This rearrangement joins TRBV20-1 to TRBJ2-7; a weak D match, TRBD1 (6 bases). The CDR3 consists of 14 residues. Trimming removed 3 bases from V and 5 bases from J, with 17 bases in between. Germline CDR1 is DFQATT and CDR2 is SNEGSKA (reference sequence). CDR3 in amino acids: CSARGRTGTDEQYV. DNA for the CDR3: TGCAGTGCTAGGGGACGAACAGGGACGGACGAGCAGTACGTC.

This clonotype was detected many times. The chain has TRBV11-2 and TRBJ1-1; 7 bases fit TRBD1. The CDR3 consists of 14 residues. Trimming took 3 bases from V and 1 from J; bases not matched to a gene: 2. Germline CDR1 and CDR2: SGHAT and FQNNGV. The DNA of the CDR3 is TGTGCCAGCAGCTTCACAGGGGCGAACACTGAAGCTTTCTTT. It codes for CASSFTGANTEAFF.

About this clonotype itself: Since a much larger clone is just one base distant, this may be a read error. The rearrangement uses TRBV5-1 and TRBJ1-1; weak D call: TRBD1 (6 bases). Germline loops: CDR1 SGHRS, CDR2 YFSETQ. Trimming removed 4 bases at V and 1 base at J, with 11 bases between. This CDR3 is 14 amino acids long. The CDR3 loop is CASSPGHGNTEAFF. In DNA, the CDR3 is TGCGCCAGCAGCCCGGGACATGGGAACACTGAAGCTTTCTTT.

V is TRBV7-2 and J is TRBJ2-5, with 7 bases aligning to TRBD2. The V gene end was trimmed by 4 bases and the J gene end by 5 bases; junction bases not matched to a gene: 10. This CDR3 comprises 15 residues. Germline values: CDR1 SGHTA, CDR2 FQGNSA. CDR3 region: CASSSPQRGGETQYF. CDR3 sequence (DNA): TGTGCCAGCAGCTCGCCTCAGCGGGGTGGCGAGACCCAGTACTTC. The variable domain in full, with the rest retrieved from reference TRBV7-2 and TRBJ2-5, is GAGVSQSPSNKVTEKGKDVELRCDPISGHTALYWYRQSLGQGLEFLIYFQGNSAPDKSGLPSDRFSAERTGGSVSTLTIQRTQQEDSAVYLCASSSPQRGGETQYFGPGTRLLVL.

In this sample, this clonotype turned up many times. This rearrangement joins TRBV7-2 to TRBJ2-3; D is undetermined. The germline V gene has CDR1 SGHTA and CDR2 FQGNSA. The CDR3 sequence is 12 residues long. V lost 5 bases and J 6 bases, leaving 9 bases between the germline ends. The CDR3 nucleotides read TGTGCCAGCAGCCCAACGTTGGATACGCAGTATTTT. Translated: CASSPTLDTQYF. The full variable domain, its missing parts supplied by reference TRBV7-2 and TRBJ2-3, is GAGVSQSPSNKVTEKGKDVELRCDPISGHTALYWYRQSLGQGLEFLIYFQGNSAPDKSGLPSDRFSAERTGGSVSTLTIQRTQQEDSAVYLCASSPTLDTQYFGPGTRLTVL.

This clonotype has a handful of counts. The genes are TRBV6-1 and TRBJ1-5; D may be TRBD1 (5 bases). This CDR3 has 15 residues. CDR1 and CDR2 from the germline V gene are MNHNS and SASEGT. Trimming took 10 bases from V and 0 from J, leaving 16 bases between them. DNA of the CDR3: TGTGCCACAGCCGCGGGGGTCTATAGCAATCAGCCCCAGCATTTT. This codes for CATAAGVYSNQPQHF.

This clonotype was seen more than once but under ten times. The chain joins TRBV6-5 to TRBJ2-2; no firm D call. The CDR3 consists of 14 residues. The germline CDR1 and CDR2 sequences are MNHEY and SVGAGI. Trimming cost V 6 bases and J 3 bases, with 11 bases left between them. CDR3 protein: CASRFLQDTGELFF. The CDR3 DNA reads as TGTGCCAGCAGGTTTTTGCAGGACACCGGGGAGCTGTTTTTT.

The rearrangement uses TRBV5-5 and TRBJ1-1, with D uncertain. Looked up from germline, CDR1 is SGHKS and CDR2 is YYEKEE (reference sequence). V gave up 0 bases and J gave up 4 bases, with 13 bases separating them. The CDR3 length is 15 residues. CDR3 DNA: TGTGCCAGCAGCTTGGCCTCTGGGTCGGGCACTGAAGCTTTCTTT. Its protein product is CASSLASGSGTEAFF.

This clonotype was found a few times. This CDR3 reads CASSQDRGTPYEQYF. The CDR3 coding sequence is TGCGCCAGCAGCCAAGATCGAGGCACCCCCTACGAGCAGTACTTC. The chain has TRBV4-1 and TRBJ2-7, with D unresolved. The V end was cut by 0 bases, the J end by 2 bases, with 11 bases between. This CDR3 comprises 15 residues. Germline-derived CDR1 and CDR2 are MGHRA and YSYEKL.

This clonotype was detected many times. The V and J genes are TRBV4-3 and TRBJ2-3; TRBD2 is a possible D gene (6 bases). Germline CDR1 LGHNA, CDR2 YSLEER. V was cut by 1 base and J by 1 base, with 9 bases left in between. The CDR3 has 15 amino acids. DNA for the CDR3: TGCGCCAGCAGCCAAGGGGGGGTGCGCACAGATACGCAGTATTTT. The encoded protein is CASSQGGVRTDTQYF.

V gene TRBV5-1 combines with J gene TRBJ1-1; tentatively, D is TRBD1 (6 bases). This CDR3 spans 15 amino acids. Germline V lookup: CDR1 SGHRS, CDR2 YFSETQ. The V end lost 4 bases, the J end lost 1 base, and 14 bases lay between the germline ends. CDR3 DNA sequence: TGCGCCAGCAGCCGGGCTCCAGGGGCGAACACTGAAGCTTTCTTT. Translating gives CASSRAPGANTEAFF.

V usage is TRBV30 and J usage is TRBJ1-1, with D perhaps matching TRBD1 (5 bases). CDR1 is GTSNPN and CDR2 is SVGIG in the germline V gene (reference sequence). The CDR3 totals 12 residues. V gave up 2 bases and J gave up 12 bases, with 16 bases separating them. CDR3 DNA: TGTGCCTGGAGTCCGGCGGGGCAGGCGACTTTCTTT. It codes for CAWSPAGQATFF.

The chain recombines TRBV4-3 with TRBJ1-1; no clear D gene. Germline lookup yields CDR1 LGHNA and CDR2 YSLEER. The CDR3 spans 19 residues. The ends were cut back, 0 bases at V and 0 bases at J, with 20 bases in the middle. The CDR3 DNA reads as TGCGCCAGCAGCCAAGACCCTGATCAGGTACAGAGAATGAACACTGAAGCTTTCTTT. This sequence encodes CASSQDPDQVQRMNTEAFF.

This rearrangement joins TRBV4-3 to TRBJ1-6; weak D call: TRBD1 (6 bases). CDR1 and CDR2 (germline): LGHNA, YSLEER. The V end lost 4 bases, the J end lost 7 bases, and 14 bases lay between the germline ends. The CDR3 is 15 amino acids. The CDR3 reads CASSPAMTGNSPLHF. For the CDR3, the DNA is TGCGCCAGCAGCCCAGCAATGACAGGAAATTCACCCCTCCACTTT.

This clonotype came up many times. The V call is TRBV4-3, the J call TRBJ2-1, with D perhaps matching TRBD1 or TRBD2 (6 bases each). Trimming left V 0 bases short and J 9 bases short, with 21 bases between. The CDR3 has 17 amino acids. Germline V gene sequence: CDR1 LGHNA, CDR2 YSLEER. The CDR3 DNA is TGCGCCAGCAGCCAAGACCCGTGGGGGGCCGTCGGGGGTGAGCAGTTCTTC. Translation: CASSQDPWGAVGGEQFF.

This clonotype was observed many times. In nucleotides, the CDR3 is TGTGCCAGCAGCGACAGGGTCAATGAGCAGTTCTTC. Residues: CASSDRVNEQFF. J is TRBJ2-1 and V is TRBV6-2 or TRBV6-3, with 7 bases identical to TRBD1. J gave up 6 bases and V 6 bases, and 2 bases lay outside the gene matches. The CDR3 is 12 residues long. CDR1 MNHEY and CDR2 SVGEGT come from the germline V gene.

This chain links TRBV5-4 with TRBJ2-5; the match to TRBD1 covers 7 bases. Germline V lookup: CDR1 SGHNT, CDR2 YYREEE (reference sequence). The J segment lost 0 bases and the V segment lost 7 bases, leaving 9 bases of the junction unmatched. This CDR3 has 15 amino acids. CDR3 nucleotides: TGTGCCAGCTCGTTTACCGGGACAGACCAAGAGACCCAGTACTTC. Its protein is CASSFTGTDQETQYF.

This clonotype was found a few times. This chain uses TRBV29-1 with TRBJ1-2, with D unresolved. V was trimmed by 0 bases and J by 6 bases, leaving 5 bases between them. Germline-derived CDR1 and CDR2 are SQVTM and ANQGSEA. This CDR3 is built from 11 residues. The CDR3 coding sequence is TGCAGCGTTGAAGACGGAAATGGCTACACCTTC. Its protein is CSVEDGNGYTF.